The 8 T cell receptor beta chains below come from one sample, sequenced in a study of shared T cell receptors in the human thymus. Clones were sequenced by immunoSEQ multiplex PCR, and TCRdb holds only the in-frame ones, with some missing. The data contain about 710,000 clones, around 87% of them seen just once; the ten biggest clones take up roughly 0.0086%. This same sample was also taken into another study, of human thymus T cells.

The sequencing input was thymocytes. The receptors stem from a boy under three years old with a congenital heart defect.

CDR3 loop: CASGLVDLREEDNEQFF. Written as DNA, the CDR3 is TGTGCTAGTGGTTTGGTGGATTTGCGGGAGGAGGACAATGAGCAGTTCTTC. The rearrangement links TRBV12-5 to TRBJ2-1, with TRBD2 matching 8 bases. The germline V gene encodes CDR1 LGHNT and CDR2 FRNRAP. With 0 bases clipped from V and 5 bases from J, the junction kept 9 bases outside the gene matches. The CDR3 loop spans 17 amino acids.

The chain carries TRBV30 and TRBJ1-4, with 7 bases fitting TRBD1. Germline CDR1 reads GTSNPN; CDR2 reads SVGIG (reference sequence). The CDR3 runs 15 residues. The V and J ends lost 2 bases and 6 bases, in that order; junction bases with no gene match: 9. The CDR3 reads CAWSFRTGGDEKLFF. CDR3 DNA sequence: TGTGCCTGGAGTTTCCGGACAGGCGGAGATGAAAAACTGTTTTTT.

This clone appeared a few times. J is TRBJ1-3 and V is TRBV5-8; D ambiguous. The V gene's germline CDR1 is SGHTS and CDR2 YDEGEE. This CDR3 has 10 residues. The V and J ends lost 10 bases and 8 bases respectively, with 10 bases between them. The CDR3 DNA reads TGTGCCCGGTTAGCGGACACCATATATTTT. It codes for CARLADTIYF. The full variable domain, completed using reference TRBV5-8 and TRBJ1-3, is EAGVTQSPTHLIKTRGQQATLRCSPISGHTSVYWYQQALGLGLQFLLWYDEGEERNRGNFPPRFSGRQFPNYSSELNVNALELEDSALYLCARLADTIYFGEGSWLTVV.

This clone appeared a few times. The genes are TRBV19 and TRBJ2-3; no reliable D call. Trimming shortened V by 5 bases and J by 4 bases, and 19 bases separated the two germline ends. From germline, CDR1 is LNHDA and CDR2 SQIVND (reference sequence). CDR3 length: 16 residues. The CDR3 DNA is TGTGCCAGTAGTGTGCGATCTCGGTGCGGTTCAGATACGCAGTATTTT. It translates to CASSVRSRCGSDTQYF.

The chain employs TRBV7-8 and TRBJ2-5; the D gene is possibly TRBD1 (6 bases). The germline CDR1 and CDR2 sequences are SGHVS and FQNEAQ. The CDR3 loop spans 15 amino acids. V was shortened by 5 bases and J by 5 bases, with 18 bases between the two germline ends. The CDR3 DNA reads TGTGCCAGCAGCAACTACAACAGGGACGAGGAGACCCAGTACTTC. Amino acids: CASSNYNRDEETQYF.

This clone has a single count. The J gene is TRBJ1-1, the V gene TRBV27, with 9 bases lining up with TRBD1. There are 14 residues in the CDR3. After removal of 4 bases from V and 10 bases from J, the junction contained 10 bases not matched to a gene. Germline-derived CDR1 and CDR2 are MNHEY and SMNVEV (reference sequence). The CDR3 coding sequence is TGTGCCAGCAGTTCCGCGGGACAGGGTGATTTAGCTTTCTTT. Amino acid sequence: CASSSAGQGDLAFF.

V gene TRBV10-1 combines with J gene TRBJ2-1, with 12 bases matching TRBD1. The CDR3 contains 16 residues. V gave up 6 bases and J gave up 5 bases; unmatched junction bases: 8. Germline lookup yields CDR1 WNHNN and CDR2 SYGVQD (reference sequence). CDR3 nucleotide sequence: TGCGCCAGCAGCAGGGACAGGGGGCAGTTTGACAATGAGCAGTTCTTC. Its protein is CASSRDRGQFDNEQFF.

The chain is built from TRBV7-6 and TRBJ2-2, with 9 bases fitting TRBD1. The CDR3 length is 16 residues. The junction had 8 bases not matched to a gene; V was cut back by 5 bases and J by 4 bases. Germline V gene lookup returns CDR1 SGHVS and CDR2 FNYEAQ. The CDR3 nucleotides read TGTGCCAGCAGCACTCGGGACAGGGCAGGCACCGGGGAGCTGTTTTTT. Residues: CASSTRDRAGTGELFF.